This TCR beta chain was recorded in a study of T cell changes during pregnancy in multiple sclerosis. Germline V CDR1 and CDR2: SGHNT, YYREEE (reference sequence). The CDR3 runs to 16 residues. J lost 6 bases, V lost 4 bases, and 10 bases had no gene match. Produced via immunoSEQ multiplex PCR; TCRdb's table is partial and in-frame only. The sample comprises roughly 59,000 clones, 93% of which are singletons, and roughly 3.1% rests with the top ten. The clonotype originates from a female donor with multiple sclerosis, enrolled in a pregnancy study. The sample consisted of CD8+ T cells from peripheral blood mononuclear cells, taken in the second trimester of pregnancy. The chain uses TRBV5-4 and TRBJ2-3; TRBD2 aligns across 11 bases. The CDR3 DNA reads TGTGCCAGCAGCCCATGGCTAGCGGGAGGAGGGGATACGCAGTATTTT. Translation: CASSPWLAGGGDTQYF.